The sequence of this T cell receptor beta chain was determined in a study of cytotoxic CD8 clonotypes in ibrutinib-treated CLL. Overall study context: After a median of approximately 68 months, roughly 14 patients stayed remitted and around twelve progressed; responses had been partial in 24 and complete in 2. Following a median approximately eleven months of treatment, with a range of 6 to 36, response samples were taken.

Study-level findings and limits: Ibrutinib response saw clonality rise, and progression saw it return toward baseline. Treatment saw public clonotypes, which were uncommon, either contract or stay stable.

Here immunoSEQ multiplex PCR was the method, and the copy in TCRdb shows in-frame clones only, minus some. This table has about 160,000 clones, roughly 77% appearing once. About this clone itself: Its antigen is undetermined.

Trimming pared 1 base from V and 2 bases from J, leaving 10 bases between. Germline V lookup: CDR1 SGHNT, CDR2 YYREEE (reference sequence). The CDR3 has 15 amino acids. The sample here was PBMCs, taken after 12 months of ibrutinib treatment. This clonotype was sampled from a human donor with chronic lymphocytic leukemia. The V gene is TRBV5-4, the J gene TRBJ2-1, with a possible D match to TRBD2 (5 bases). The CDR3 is CASSLPGVAYNEQFF. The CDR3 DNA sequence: TGTGCCAGCAGCTTGCCCGGGGTTGCCTACAATGAGCAGTTCTTC.